The next 15 T cell receptor beta chains were all read from a single sample in a study of OX40 agonist ivuxolimab in advanced cancers. The data were produced by immunoSEQ multiplex PCR, yet TCRdb's version contains in-frame clones alone and is incomplete. This sample carries fewer than 85,000 clones, over 80% of them seen once, and the ten largest clones take around 0.88%. The sample consisted of CD4+ or CD8+ T cells sorted from blood, taken in a trial of the OX40 agonist ivuxolimab. The receptors shown here come from an adult with an advanced solid tumor such as melanoma, head and neck, liver or kidney cancer.

The chain has TRBV6-6 and TRBJ1-2; tentatively, D is TRBD1 (5 bases). The CDR3 loop spans 15 amino acids. The germline V gene encodes CDR1 MNHNY and CDR2 SVGAGI (reference sequence). Trimming took 2 bases from V and 0 from J, leaving 10 bases between them. The CDR3 loop is CASSYNQGTNYGYTF. CDR3 coding DNA: TGTGCCAGCAGTTACAATCAGGGAACTAACTATGGCTACACCTTC.

The V and J genes are TRBV11-2 and TRBJ2-7, with 9 bases matching TRBD1. Germline V gene lookup returns CDR1 SGHAT and CDR2 FQNNGV. V dropped 6 bases and J dropped 4; count of bases not matched to a gene: 10. The CDR3 contains 15 residues. Here the CDR3 DNA reads TGTGCCAGCAGTAAACCCGGGACAGGGAGATACGAGCAGTACTTC. This sequence encodes CASSKPGTGRYEQYF.

CDR3 sequence reads: CASSLSIPTTSGGKETQYF. The CDR3 DNA reads TGTGCCAGCAGCTTGAGCATCCCAACGACTAGCGGGGGTAAAGAGACCCAGTACTTC. This chain joins TRBV7-9 and TRBJ2-5; 12 nucleotides agree with TRBD2. Trimming cost V 3 bases and J 3 bases; bases outside gene matches: 14. The CDR3 consists of 19 residues. Germline V gene sequence: CDR1 SEHNR, CDR2 FQNEAQ (reference sequence).

The chain is built from TRBV6-5 and TRBJ1-5, with TRBD1 matching over 7 bases. Germline loops: CDR1 MNHEY, CDR2 SVGAGI. The junction had 5 bases not matched to a gene; V was cut back by 4 bases and J by 2 bases. The CDR3 is 15 amino acids. CDR3 bases: TGTGCCAGCAGTTCTAACAGGGGTGGCAATCAGCCCCAGCATTTT. Residues: CASSSNRGGNQPQHF.

CDR3 sequence reads: CASSLGAGLLSPLHF. In DNA form, the CDR3 reads TGCGCCAGCAGCTTGGGGGCCGGCCTACTATCACCCCTCCACTTT. The chain joins TRBV5-1 to TRBJ1-6; D unresolved. The CDR3 is 15 residues long. Trimming pared 0 bases from V and 10 bases from J, leaving 14 bases between. In germline, CDR1 is SGHRS, CDR2 YFSETQ.

The chain uses TRBV19 and TRBJ1-4; a weak D match, TRBD1 (5 bases). There are 16 residues in the CDR3. Germline-derived CDR1 and CDR2 are LNHDA and SQIVND (reference sequence). Trimming stripped 3 bases from V and 0 bases from J, with 11 bases between. CDR3 nucleotides: TGTGCCAGTAGTATTAGGGACCGTCCAACTAATGAAAAACTGTTTTTT. Translated: CASSIRDRPTNEKLFF.

This clone was seen only a few times. This rearrangement joins TRBV5-1 to TRBJ1-2, with D possibly being TRBD1 (5 bases). The CDR3 has 15 amino acids. The germline V and J ends were trimmed by 3 bases and 0 bases, with 12 bases remaining between them. CDR1 is SGHRS, CDR2 YFSETQ, per germline. For the CDR3, the DNA is TGCGCCAGCAGCTCCTACGGGGGAACTAACTATGGCTACACCTTC. Residues: CASSSYGGTNYGYTF.

The sample holds a few counts of this clone. The chain employs TRBV27 and TRBJ2-7; the match to TRBD2 covers 8 bases. Trimming cost V 5 bases and J 3 bases; bases outside gene matches: 12. Looked up from germline, CDR1 is MNHEY and CDR2 is SMNVEV (reference sequence). The CDR3 is made up of 16 amino acids. The chain's CDR3 is CASSLFMGTSGYEQYF. CDR3 bases: TGTGCCAGCAGTCTCTTTATGGGGACTAGTGGCTACGAGCAGTACTTC.

The chain has TRBV7-2 and TRBJ1-2; D ambiguous. Germline V CDR1 and CDR2: SGHTA, FQGNSA. The V gene lost 1 base and the J gene lost 6 bases, with 15 bases spanning the gap. The CDR3 sequence is 15 residues long. CDR3 DNA sequence: TGTGCCAGCAGCTTAGATTTGGTCAGATTAAATGGCTACACCTTC. Protein: CASSLDLVRLNGYTF.

This chain links TRBV12-5 with TRBJ2-6; no clear D. The CDR3 has 19 residues. The germline V and J ends were trimmed by 1 base and 0 bases, with 16 bases remaining between them. CDR1 is LGHNT, CDR2 FRNRAP, per germline. CDR3 DNA sequence: TGTGCTAGTGGTTTGGACGAAACATTTTATAGCTCTGGGGCCAACGTCCTGACTTTC. Translated, it gives CASGLDETFYSSGANVLTF. Looking up the rest from reference TRBV12-5 and TRBJ2-6 gives the full variable domain: DARVTQTPRHKVTEMGQEVTMRCQPILGHNTVFWYRQTMMQGLELLAYFRNRAPLDDSGMPKDRFSAEMPDATLATLKIQPSEPRDSAVYFCASGLDETFYSSGANVLTFGAGSRLTVL.

This rearrangement joins TRBV7-2 to TRBJ2-1; 10 nucleotides match TRBD2. The V gene's germline CDR1 is SGHTA and CDR2 FQGNSA. Trimming at V came to 5 bases and at J to 10 bases, leaving 14 bases not matched to a gene. The CDR3 contains 16 residues. Written as DNA, the CDR3 is TGTGCCAGCAGCCCCGCGGGCCAGCGGGGGGGCAGGGAGCAGTTCTTC. Its translation: CASSPAGQRGGREQFF.

This clone showed up just once. This rearrangement joins TRBV6-5 to TRBJ1-1; D might be TRBD1 (6 bases). CDR1 MNHEY and CDR2 SVGAGI come from the germline V gene. V was shortened by 5 bases and J by 1 base, with 14 bases between the two germline ends. The CDR3 runs to 15 residues. The CDR3 coding sequence is TGTGCCAGCAGTCCTGTGGGAGGGGGGAACACTGAAGCTTTCTTT. Residues: CASSPVGGGNTEAFF.

In nucleotides, the CDR3 is TGTGCCAGCAGCTTAGTTACCTCCTCGTACAGCTCCTACAATGAGCAGTTCTTC. It yields the protein CASSLVTSSYSSYNEQFF. The rearrangement uses TRBV11-2 and TRBJ2-1; D gene uncertain. Looked up from germline, CDR1 is SGHAT and CDR2 is FQNNGV. The CDR3 is 18 residues long. V was cut by 1 base and J by 0 bases, with 16 bases left in between.

The chain uses TRBV7-2 and TRBJ1-4; a weak D match, TRBD1 (5 bases). From germline, CDR1 is SGHTA and CDR2 FQGNSA. The CDR3 has 15 residues. Trimming took off 5 bases at V and 7 bases at J, with 17 bases between the two ends. The CDR3 protein is CASSVNGGWGEKLFF. CDR3 coding DNA: TGTGCCAGCAGCGTCAACGGGGGATGGGGTGAAAAACTGTTTTTT. The complete variable domain, with remaining parts taken from reference TRBV7-2 and TRBJ1-4, reads GAGVSQSPSNKVTEKGKDVELRCDPISGHTALYWYRQSLGQGLEFLIYFQGNSAPDKSGLPSDRFSAERTGGSVSTLTIQRTQQEDSAVYLCASSVNGGWGEKLFFGSGTQLSVL.

The chain combines TRBV6-5 with TRBJ2-7; no clear D. The CDR3 runs to 14 residues. With 3 bases removed from V and 4 bases from J, the gap between germline ends came to 13 bases. Germline CDR1 and CDR2: MNHEY and SVGAGI. The CDR3 coding sequence is TGTGCCAGCAGTTATGGGAACAGCCGATACGAGCAGTACTTC. It encodes CASSYGNSRYEQYF.